The clone carrying this T cell receptor beta chain was counted between two and nine times. Its antigen is currently unknown. Data came from immunoSEQ multiplex PCR; TCRdb stores just in-frame clones and leaves some out. The table lists 350,000 to 550,000 clones, 80% to 90% of them singletons. The data were taken from a study of Ad26.COV2.S vaccination and SARS-CoV-2 variants. Whole-study findings and limits: Vaccinees reportedly had broad spike-specific CD8+ and CD4+ T cell responses. Participants in the vaccine arm had higher spike-specific TCR breadth; placebo recipients had lower.

Treatment reported: some 20 received Ad26.COV2.S at low or high dose, single or two shots; 5 received placebo; per-sample allocation not given. Sampling occurred on day 63 after the first vaccine or placebo injection. Per the germline V gene, CDR1 is MNHEY and CDR2 is SVGEGT. V was cut by 2 bases and J by 2 bases, with 8 bases left in between. The CDR3 spans 14 residues. Sequencing used peripheral blood, obtained in a trial of Ad26.COV2.S vaccine versus placebo. The chain has TRBV6-2 or TRBV6-3 and TRBJ2-3; D is possibly TRBD2 (5 bases). The receptor was isolated from a person between 18 and 65 years old who received the Ad26.COV2.S COVID-19 vaccine or a placebo. CDR3 sequence reads: CASSYERNTDTQYF. For the CDR3, the DNA is TGTGCCAGCAGTTACGAGCGGAACACAGATACGCAGTATTTT.